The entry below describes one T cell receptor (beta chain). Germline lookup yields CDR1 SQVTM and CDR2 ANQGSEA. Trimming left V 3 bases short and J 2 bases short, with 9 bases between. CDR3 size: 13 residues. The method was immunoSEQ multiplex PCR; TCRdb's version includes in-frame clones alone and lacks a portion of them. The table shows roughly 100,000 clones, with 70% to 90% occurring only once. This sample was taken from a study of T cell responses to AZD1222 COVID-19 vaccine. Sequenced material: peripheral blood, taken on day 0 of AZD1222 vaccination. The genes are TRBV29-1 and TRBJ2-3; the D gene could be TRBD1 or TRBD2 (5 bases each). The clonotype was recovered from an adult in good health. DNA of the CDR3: TGCAGCGTTGAGGGACGTGACACAGATACGCAGTATTTT. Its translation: CSVEGRDTDTQYF.